The 16 T cell receptor beta chains below all came from one sample that was sequenced in a study of breast tumors, draining lymph nodes, adjacent tissues. TCRdb analysed the multiplex PCR reads with MiXCR anew, one entry per CDR3 protein. The data hold tens of thousands of distinct CDR3 sequences, with over 25% observed a single time. Breast cancer patients provided tissue from their axillary draining lymph nodes. The sequenced sample consisted of axillary lymph node tissue. The receptor set was obtained from a female donor with breast cancer. Some clones in this sample may be carry-over from other donors' samples.

This clonotype was seen repeatedly, ten times or more. One end of the junction fails to match germline, which may point to a read error. The chain couples TRBV12-3 or TRBV12-4 to TRBJ2-7; 10 bases map to TRBD2. The CDR3 is made up of 12 amino acids. CDR3 residues: CASSLISGGPSF. CDR3 DNA: TGTGCCAGCAGTTTAATTAGCGGGGGGCCGTCCTTC.

The chain employs TRBV7-9 and TRBJ2-3, with 9 bases fitting TRBD2. J gave up 8 bases and V 3 bases, and 9 bases lay outside the gene matches. The CDR3 is made up of 15 amino acids. The germline CDR1 and CDR2 sequences are SEHNR and FQNEAQ (reference sequence). As DNA, the CDR3 is TGTGCCAGCAGCTTGGGACTAGCAATAAAAGCTACGCAGTATTTT. Protein product: CASSLGLAIKATQYF.

In this sample, this clonotype turned up many times. The V and J genes are TRBV5-1 and TRBJ2-3; 7 bases line up with TRBD2. The CDR3 extends over 15 amino acids. The V gene's germline CDR1 is SGHRS and CDR2 YFSETQ. After removal of 4 bases from V and 0 bases from J, the junction contained 5 bases not matched to a gene. In nucleotides, the CDR3 is TGCGCCAGCAGCATTGATAGCGGGAGCACAGATACGCAGTATTTT. As protein: CASSIDSGSTDTQYF.

This clonotype was observed many times. V is TRBV6-2 or TRBV6-3 and J is TRBJ2-7; no reliable D call. V was pared by 4 bases and J by 0 bases, with 16 bases between. Germline values: CDR1 MNHEY, CDR2 SVGEGT. This CDR3 contains 16 residues. This chain's CDR3 is CASSFHGVKSSYEQYF. For the CDR3, the DNA is TGTGCCAGCAGTTTCCACGGTGTAAAAAGCTCCTACGAGCAGTACTTC.

The rearrangement uses TRBV7-3 and TRBJ1-1; a weak D match, TRBD1 (5 bases). This CDR3 has 15 residues. Between the trimmed V and J ends, which lost 5 bases and 2 bases, there was a span of 15 bases. Per the germline V gene, CDR1 is SGHTA and CDR2 is FQGTGA. The CDR3 reads CASSIQPGQNTEAFF. CDR3 sequence (DNA): TGTGCCAGCAGCATACAACCGGGGCAAAACACTGAAGCTTTCTTT. Complete variable domain (other parts from reference TRBV7-3 and TRBJ1-1): GAGVSQTPSNKVTEKGKYVELRCDPISGHTALYWYRQSLGQGPEFLIYFQGTGAADDSGLPNDRFFAVRPEGSVSTLKIQRTERGDSAVYLCASSIQPGQNTEAFFGQGTRLTVV.

This clonotype appeared many times. In DNA form, the CDR3 reads TGTGCCAGCAGTAAAACCCCGGGACGGGGAGGATCTGGGGCCAACGTCCTGACTTTC. It codes for CASSKTPGRGGSGANVLTF. The chain uses TRBV12-3 or TRBV12-4 and TRBJ2-6; perhaps TRBD2 as D (6 bases). CDR3 length equals 19 residues. Trimming took 5 bases from V and 1 from J, leaving 21 bases between them.

Regarding this clonotype: This may be a read error, as it is one base from a much larger clone. The chain uses TRBV11-1 and TRBJ2-3; 8 positions agree with TRBD2. Germline V lookup: CDR1 SGHAT, CDR2 FQDESV (reference sequence). After removal of 2 bases from V and 2 bases from J, the junction contained 15 bases not matched to a gene. This CDR3 contains 19 residues. For the CDR3, the DNA is TGTGCCAGCAGCTTACGTAGGACTACCGGGAGGGCATCCACAGATACGCAGTATTTT. Translation: CASSLRRTTGRASTDTQYF.

This clonotype has at least ten counts. The rearrangement joins TRBV4-3 to TRBJ2-2, with D tentatively TRBD2 (8 bases). With 1 base removed from V and 3 bases from J, the gap between germline ends came to 21 bases. The CDR3 extends over 19 amino acids. Germline lookup yields CDR1 LGHNA and CDR2 YSLEER. CDR3 in amino acids: CASSQGQGISGNHTGELFF. The CDR3 nucleotides are TGCGCCAGCAGCCAAGGACAGGGTATTAGCGGGAACCACACCGGGGAGCTGTTTTTT.

Details on this clonotype: As the CDR3 is not closed by the conserved phenylalanine or tryptophan, this likely results from a read error. The chain is built from TRBV29-1 and TRBJ2-7, with a weak D call TRBD2 (6 bases). The CDR3 runs to 13 residues. The germline V gene has CDR1 SQVTM and CDR2 ANQGSEA. V shed 4 bases and J shed 3 bases, with 13 bases lying between them. CDR3 loop: CSVGAGGSYEQYI. The CDR3 coding sequence is TGCAGCGTTGGGGCTGGGGGGAGCTACGAGCAGTACATC.

The chain links TRBV10-3 to TRBJ1-3; D remains unclear. V was clipped by 4 bases and J by 0 bases, with 7 bases between them. Germline V lookup: CDR1 ENHRY, CDR2 SYGVKD. CDR3 size: 14 residues. CDR3 in amino acids: CAISADSSGNTIYF. The CDR3 region has the DNA TGTGCCATCAGTGCGGACTCCTCTGGAAACACCATATATTTT.

In its sample, this clonotype was seen many times. V and J are TRBV4-1 and TRBJ2-2; 12 bases match TRBD2. Germline CDR1 reads MGHRA; CDR2 reads YSYEKL. The CDR3 covers 18 residues. V trimming: 1 base; J trimming: 6 bases; junction bases outside the gene matches: 9. The CDR3 bases are TGCGCCAGCAGCCAAGCCCCTAGACTAGCGGGAGAGGCCGGGGAGCTGTTTTTT. Its protein product is CASSQAPRLAGEAGELFF.

This clonotype was observed many times. This chain uses TRBV30 with TRBJ2-1, with a possible D match to TRBD2 (5 bases). The V gene's germline CDR1 is GTSNPN and CDR2 SVGIG (reference sequence). The V end lost 3 bases, the J end lost 0 bases, and 9 bases lay between the germline ends. This CDR3 region has 14 residues. CDR3 residues: CAWSNGISYNEQFF. The CDR3 nucleotides are TGTGCCTGGAGCAACGGGATCTCCTACAATGAGCAGTTCTTC.

This clonotype came up a few times. The rearrangement joins TRBV6-2 or TRBV6-3 to TRBJ1-1; maybe TRBD1 (6 bases). Germline CDR1 is MNHEY and CDR2 is SVGEGT. V lost 5 bases, J lost 3 bases, and 16 bases lay in between. The CDR3 has 15 amino acids. The CDR3 DNA reads as TGTGCCAGCAGTGGACGCAGGGGCGGTGACACTGAAGCTTTCTTT. This translates into CASSGRRGGDTEAFF.

In this sample, this clonotype turned up many times. This rearrangement joins TRBV11-3 to TRBJ2-1; perhaps TRBD2 as D (6 bases). The length of the CDR3 is 14 residues. Trimming removed 5 bases from V and 7 bases from J, with 15 bases in between. The germline CDR1 and CDR2 sequences are SGHNT and YENEEA. The CDR3 nucleotides are TGTGCCAGCAGCCCCCTCGGGGGTTCTAATGAGCAGTTCTTC. Its protein is CASSPLGGSNEQFF.

In its sample, this clonotype was seen many times. A junction boundary mismatches the germline segment, possibly from a read error. The J gene is TRBJ2-7, the V gene TRBV11-2, with a possible D match to TRBD2 (6 bases). Germline V gene sequence: CDR1 SGHAT, CDR2 FQNNGV. The CDR3 loop spans 14 amino acids. CDR3 amino acids: CASRLGASDSEQYF. CDR3 DNA sequence: TGTGCCAGCAGATTAGGGGCTAGCGACTCCGAGCAGTACTTC. Supplemented by reference TRBV11-2 and TRBJ2-7, the full variable domain reads EAGVAQSPRYKIIEKRQSVAFWCNPISGHATLYWYQQILGQGPKLLIQFQNNGVVDDSQLPKDRFSAERLKGVDSTLKIQPAKLEDSAVYLCASRLGASDSEQYFGPGTRLTVT.

As for this clonotype: A much larger clone is a single base away; this may be a read error. V gene TRBV27 combines with J gene TRBJ1-5; no clear D. The CDR3 sequence is 13 residues long. The germline V gene has CDR1 MNHEY and CDR2 SMNVEV (reference sequence). The CDR3 loop reads CASSNHSNRPQHF. CDR3 DNA sequence: TGTGCCAGCAGTAACCACAGCAATCGGCCCCAGCATTTT.